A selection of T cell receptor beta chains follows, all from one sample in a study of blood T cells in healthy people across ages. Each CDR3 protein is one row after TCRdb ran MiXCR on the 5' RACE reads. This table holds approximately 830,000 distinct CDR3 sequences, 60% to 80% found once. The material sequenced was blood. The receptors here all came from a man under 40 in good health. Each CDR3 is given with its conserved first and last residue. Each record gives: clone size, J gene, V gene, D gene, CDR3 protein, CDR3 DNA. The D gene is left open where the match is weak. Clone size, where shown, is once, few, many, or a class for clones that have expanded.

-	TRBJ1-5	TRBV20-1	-	CSARDRDTHQPQHF	TGCAGTGCTAGAGATCGGGACACCCATCAGCCCCAGCATTTT
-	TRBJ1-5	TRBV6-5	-	CASRALRASGQHF	TGTGCCAGCAGGGCCCTCAGGGCCTCCGGCCAGCATTTT
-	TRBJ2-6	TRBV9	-	CASSVEVFGSGANVLTF	TGTGCCAGCAGCGTAGAAGTTTTCGGCTCTGGGGCCAACGTCCTGACTTTC
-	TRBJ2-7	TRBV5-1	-	CASRYGSDYEQYF	TGCGCCAGCAGATATGGAAGCGACTACGAGCAGTACTTC
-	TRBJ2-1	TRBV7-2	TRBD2	CASSFPTSGVVLSSYNEQFF	TGTGCCAGCAGCTTCCCGACTAGCGGGGTCGTCCTAAGCTCCTACAATGAGCAGTTCTTC
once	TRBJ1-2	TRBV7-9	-	CASSPLTAGNYGYTF	TGTGCCAGCAGTCCACTTACAGCAGGGAACTATGGCTACACCTTC
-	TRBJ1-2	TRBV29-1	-	CSVEVVLGAITALAHYGYTF	TGCAGCGTTGAAGTTGTTCTCGGGGCGATCACAGCGTTGGCGCACTATGGCTACACCTTC
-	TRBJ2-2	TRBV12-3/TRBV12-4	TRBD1	CASSSTGGRTGELFF	TGTGCCAGCAGCTCGACAGGGGGCAGGACCGGGGAGCTGTTTTTT
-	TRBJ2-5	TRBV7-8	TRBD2	CASSRTSGGAETQYF	TGTGCCAGCAGCCGGACTAGCGGGGGGGCAGAGACCCAGTACTTC
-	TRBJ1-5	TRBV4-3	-	CASSQDGHEKHF	TGCGCCAGCAGCCAAGATGGGCACGAGAAGCATTTT
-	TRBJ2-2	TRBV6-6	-	CASSHRGRNTGELFF	TGTGCCAGCAGTCACCGGGGGAGGAACACCGGGGAGCTGTTTTTT
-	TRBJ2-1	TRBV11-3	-	CASSVKLNHNEQFF	TGTGCCAGCAGCGTAAAGCTAAACCACAATGAGCAGTTCTTC
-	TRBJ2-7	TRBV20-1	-	CSASPLVGNGYEQYF	TGCAGTGCCAGTCCGCTCGTAGGTAATGGTTACGAGCAGTACTTC
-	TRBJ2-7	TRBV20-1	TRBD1	CSVPGTGGKYEQYF	TGCAGTGTTCCCGGGACAGGGGGCAAATACGAGCAGTACTTC
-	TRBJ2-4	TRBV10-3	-	CAISEVSDIQYF	TGTGCCATCAGTGAAGTATCGGACATTCAGTACTTC
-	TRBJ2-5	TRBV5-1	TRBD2	CASSLGLAGGMETQYF	TGCGCCAGCAGCTTGGGACTAGCGGGGGGCATGGAGACCCAGTACTTC
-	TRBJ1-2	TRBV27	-	CASSLSDGSNYGYTF	TGTGCCAGCAGTTTATCAGACGGCTCTAACTATGGCTACACCTTC
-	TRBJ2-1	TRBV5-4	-	CASSPAGGVYNEQFF	TGTGCCAGCAGCCCAGCGGGCGGAGTTTACAATGAGCAGTTCTTC
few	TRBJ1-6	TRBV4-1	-	CASSQEAFVAVNSPLHF	TGCGCCAGCAGCCAAGAGGCTTTTGTGGCAGTGAATTCACCCCTCCACTTT
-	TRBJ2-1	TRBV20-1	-	CSARRDSGINEQFF	TGCAGTGCTAGACGGGACTCCGGAATCAATGAGCAGTTCTTC
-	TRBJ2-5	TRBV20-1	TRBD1	CSAPTGGQETQYF	TGCAGTGCTCCGACAGGGGGCCAAGAGACCCAGTACTTC
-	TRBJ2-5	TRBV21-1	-	CASSRRQGCETQYF	TGTGCCAGCAGTAGAAGACAGGGCTGCGAGACCCAGTACTTC
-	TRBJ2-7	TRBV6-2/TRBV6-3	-	CASSSPRQPLSHEQYF	TGTGCCAGCAGTTCTCCTCGACAGCCTCTTTCCCACGAGCAGTACTTC
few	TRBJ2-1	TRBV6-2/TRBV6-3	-	CASSYGIYNEQFF	TGTGCCAGCAGTTACGGGATCTACAATGAGCAGTTCTTC
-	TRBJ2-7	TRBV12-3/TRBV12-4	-	CASSLPPGHVAYEQYF	TGTGCCAGCAGTTTGCCTCCGGGACACGTGGCCTACGAGCAGTACTTC
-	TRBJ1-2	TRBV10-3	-	CAISNRDHRRSYTF	TGTGCCATCAGCAACCGGGACCACAGACGTTCCTACACCTTC
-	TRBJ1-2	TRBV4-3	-	CASSLRGSDYGYTF	TGCGCCAGCAGCCTCCGGGGCAGCGACTATGGCTACACCTTC
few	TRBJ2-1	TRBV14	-	CASSQVGPLLYNEQFF	TGTGCCAGCAGCCAAGTAGGTCCGCTTCTCTACAATGAGCAGTTCTTC
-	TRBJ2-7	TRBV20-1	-	CSEAGDYEQYF	TGCAGTGAGGCAGGGGACTACGAGCAGTACTTC
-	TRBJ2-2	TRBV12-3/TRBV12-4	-	CASSPDTSDTGELFF	TGTGCCAGCAGTCCGGACACCTCGGACACCGGGGAGCTGTTTTTT
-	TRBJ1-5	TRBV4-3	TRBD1	CASRGLGNRGPNQPQHF	TGCGCCAGCAGAGGTTTAGGCAACAGGGGGCCTAATCAGCCCCAGCATTTT
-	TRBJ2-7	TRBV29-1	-	CSGTSRDASGEQYF	TGCAGCGGTACCAGCCGGGACGCCTCCGGCGAGCAGTACTTC
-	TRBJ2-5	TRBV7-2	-	CASRNLAPGEQTQYF	TGTGCCAGCCGCAATCTCGCGCCGGGGGAACAGACCCAGTACTTC
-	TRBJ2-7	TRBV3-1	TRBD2	CASSLIAGKSTYEQYF	TGTGCCAGCAGCCTAATAGCGGGGAAATCGACCTACGAGCAGTACTTC
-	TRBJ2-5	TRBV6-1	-	CASSEWASQETQYF	TGTGCCAGCAGCGAATGGGCTTCCCAAGAGACCCAGTACTTC
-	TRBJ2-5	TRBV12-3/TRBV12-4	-	CASSLSGTLETEQYF	TGTGCCAGCAGTCTATCCGGGACACTAGAAACTGAGCAGTACTTC
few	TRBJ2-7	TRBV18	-	CASSPAVSYEQYF	TGTGCCAGCTCACCGGCGGTGTCCTACGAGCAGTACTTC
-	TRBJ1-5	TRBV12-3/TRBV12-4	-	CASSLTDRFNQPQHF	TGTGCCAGCAGTTTGACAGACCGTTTCAATCAGCCCCAGCATTTT
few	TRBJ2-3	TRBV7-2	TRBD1	CASSLTPGQGVSDTQYF	TGTGCCAGCAGCTTAACTCCGGGACAGGGGGTATCAGATACGCAGTATTTT
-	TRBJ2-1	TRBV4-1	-	CASSQTGGGYYNEQFF	TGCGCCAGCAGCCAAACAGGTGGCGGATACTACAATGAGCAGTTCTTC
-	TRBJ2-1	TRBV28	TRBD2	CASSPTAQRGGYNEQFF	TGTGCCAGCAGTCCGACAGCCCAGCGGGGGGGCTACAATGAGCAGTTCTTC
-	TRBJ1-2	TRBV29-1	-	CSVVEGYGYTF	TGCAGCGTTGTCGAGGGATATGGCTACACCTTC
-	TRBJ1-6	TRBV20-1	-	CSAQDGTYNSPLHF	TGCAGTGCACAAGACGGAACTTATAATTCACCCCTCCACTTT
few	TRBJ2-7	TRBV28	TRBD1	CASSGDSSSSYEQYF	TGTGCCAGCAGCGGGGACAGTTCTAGCTCCTACGAGCAGTACTTC
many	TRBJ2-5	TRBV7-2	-	CASSLVDSKTQYF	TGTGCCAGCAGCTTAGTGGACTCTAAGACCCAGTACTTC
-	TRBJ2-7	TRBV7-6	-	CASSFFPPPTGGYEQYF	TGTGCCAGCAGCTTTTTTCCCCCGCCGACTGGGGGCTACGAGCAGTACTTC
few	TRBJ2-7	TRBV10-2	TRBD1	CASSQGKQYEQYF	TGCGCCAGCTCACAGGGGAAACAATACGAGCAGTACTTC
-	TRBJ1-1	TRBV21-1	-	CASSKVTGNTEAFF	TGTGCCAGCAGCAAAGTTACGGGAAACACTGAAGCTTTCTTT
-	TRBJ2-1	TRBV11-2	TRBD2	CASSLTLKQTGTSGGAGNEQFF	TGTGCCAGCAGCCTGACCCTTAAACAGACCGGGACTAGCGGGGGGGCCGGCAATGAGCAGTTCTTC
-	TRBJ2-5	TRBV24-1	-	CATSAVNTYQETQYF	TGTGCCACCAGTGCAGTTAACACCTACCAAGAGACCCAGTACTTC
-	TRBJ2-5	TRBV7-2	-	CASSLGSQYF	TGTGCCAGCAGCCTCGGGTCCCAGTACTTC
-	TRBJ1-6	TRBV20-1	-	CTSRANNSPLHF	TGCACCTCGAGGGCAAATAATTCACCCCTCCACTTT
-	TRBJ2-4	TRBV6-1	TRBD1	CASSITGGRTKNIQYF	TGTGCCAGCAGTATAACAGGGGGGAGAACCAAAAACATTCAGTACTTC
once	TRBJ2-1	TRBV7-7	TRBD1	CASSLAGTGQDEQFF	TGTGCCAGCAGCTTGGCCGGGACAGGGCAGGATGAGCAGTTCTTC
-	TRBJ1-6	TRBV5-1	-	CASSLQLGDSPLHF	TGCGCCAGCAGCTTACAGCTAGGGGATTCACCCCTCCACTTT
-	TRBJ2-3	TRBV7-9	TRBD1	CASQNRDSGGRTQYF	TGTGCCAGCCAAAACCGGGACAGTGGTGGTCGTACGCAGTATTTT
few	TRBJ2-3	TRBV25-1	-	CASSEYGPTDTQYF	TGTGCCAGCAGTGAATACGGGCCCACAGATACGCAGTATTTT
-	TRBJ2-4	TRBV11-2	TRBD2	CASSPWTSGGPGENIQYF	TGTGCCAGCAGCCCCTGGACTAGCGGGGGGCCGGGTGAAAACATTCAGTACTTC